A single sample is the source of the 23 T cell receptor beta chains below, sequenced in a study of cytomegalovirus exposure and HLA in healthy donors. PCR involved 60 Vbeta and 13 Jbeta primers. Libraries were prepared by immunoSEQ multiplex PCR; TCRdb keeps only in-frame clonotypes and omits some of them. The sample yields 160,000 or so clones, over 70% seen once. Sequenced: PBMCs. Receptors originate from a woman aged 50 to 65 in good health and CMV-seronegative.

J is TRBJ2-1 and V is TRBV7-9, with TRBD1 matching over 7 bases. With V trimmed by 4 bases and J by 4 bases, 1 base remained unmatched. In germline, CDR1 is SEHNR, CDR2 FQNEAQ (reference sequence). This CDR3 has 13 amino acids. For the CDR3, the DNA is TGTGCCAGCAGCTGGGACAGATACAATGAGCAGTTCTTC. It translates to CASSWDRYNEQFF.

This chain links TRBV9 with TRBJ2-1; D not certain. The CDR3 sequence is 12 residues long. Trimming took 1 base from V and 6 from J, leaving 5 bases between them. Germline V gene data show CDR1 as SGDLS and CDR2 as YYNGEE. The CDR3: CASSVKSNEQFF. CDR3 coding DNA: TGTGCCAGCAGCGTAAAGAGCAATGAGCAGTTCTTC.

The rearrangement joins TRBV9 to TRBJ2-4, with TRBD1 identical over 7 bases. The CDR3 spans 14 residues. V gave up 3 bases and J gave up 5 bases; unmatched junction bases: 5. Per the germline V gene, CDR1 is SGDLS and CDR2 is YYNGEE. CDR3 DNA: TGTGCCAGCAGCGCTACAGGGGTTCAAAACATTCAGTACTTC. Translated: CASSATGVQNIQYF.

This rearrangement joins TRBV5-1 to TRBJ2-5, with a possible D match to TRBD2 (5 bases). Germline assignment: CDR1 SGHRS and CDR2 YFSETQ. This CDR3 has 14 residues. V lost 0 bases and J lost 5, with 11 bases in between. CDR3 sequence (DNA): TGCGCCAGCAGCTTGGCCGAGCGGCTGGAGACCCAGTACTTC. As protein: CASSLAERLETQYF.

The chain employs TRBV28 and TRBJ1-2; 7 bases are shared with TRBD1. Germline CDR1 reads MDHEN; CDR2 reads SYDVKM. CDR3 length equals 15 residues. Trimming removed 5 bases from V and 5 bases from J; junction bases left unmatched: 11. CDR3 sequence (DNA): TGTGCCAGCAGTCTCCTACAGGACAGGCTTTATGGCTACACCTTC. Translated, it gives CASSLLQDRLYGYTF.

J is TRBJ1-4 and V is TRBV10-2; TRBD1 is a possible D gene (6 bases). The V end was cut by 6 bases, the J end by 5 bases, with 13 bases between. The length of the CDR3 is 14 residues. Germline lookup yields CDR1 WSHSY and CDR2 SAAADI. This CDR3 is CASSAGTPNEKLFF. The CDR3 nucleotides are TGCGCCAGCAGCGCCGGGACACCCAATGAAAAACTGTTTTTT.

V gene TRBV27 combines with J gene TRBJ2-5; D may be TRBD1 (5 bases). V lost 6 bases and J lost 2, with 16 bases in between. This CDR3 spans 15 amino acids. Per the germline V gene, CDR1 is MNHEY and CDR2 is SMNVEV (reference sequence). This CDR3 reads CASRTSRTQQETQYF. CDR3 nucleotides: TGTGCCAGCAGAACGTCCAGGACACAGCAAGAGACCCAGTACTTC.

The V and J genes are TRBV6-5 and TRBJ1-1, with TRBD1 matching 9 bases. CDR3 length: 16 residues. Unmatched junction bases numbered 7, after V lost 4 bases and J lost 1 base. CDR1 and CDR2 from the germline V gene are MNHEY and SVGAGI. CDR3 protein: CASSWDRVVQNTEAFF. The CDR3 coding sequence is TGTGCCAGCAGTTGGGACAGGGTTGTACAGAACACTGAAGCTTTCTTT.

The V and J genes are TRBV11-2 and TRBJ2-7, with TRBD1 matching over 7 bases. Germline lookup yields CDR1 SGHAT and CDR2 FQNNGV. The CDR3 consists of 14 residues. Trimming took 7 bases from V and 2 from J; bases not matched to a gene: 8. The CDR3 loop reads CASMNSGGAYEQYF. The CDR3 DNA reads TGTGCCAGCATGAATTCAGGGGGTGCCTACGAGCAGTACTTC.

The V gene is TRBV28, the J gene TRBJ1-5; tentatively, D is TRBD1 (6 bases). V was clipped by 7 bases and J by 3 bases, with 10 bases between them. CDR1 and CDR2 from the germline V gene are MDHEN and SYDVKM. The CDR3 has 13 residues. For the CDR3, the DNA is TGTGCCAGCACCACAGGGAACAATCAGCCCCAGCATTTT. Amino acid sequence: CASTTGNNQPQHF. The entire variable domain, with the rest obtained from reference TRBV28 and TRBJ1-5, is as follows: DVKVTQSSRYLVKRTGEKVFLECVQDMDHENMFWYRQDPGLGLRLIYFSYDVKMKEKGDIPEGYSVSREKKERFSLILESASTNQTSMYLCASTTGNNQPQHFGDGTRLSIL.

This sequence joins TRBV5-8 and TRBJ2-1, with 10 bases matching TRBD1. CDR1 is SGHTS and CDR2 is YDEGEE in the germline V gene. The CDR3 loop spans 13 amino acids. This chain's CDR3 is CGWDRGSYNEQFF. The CDR3, as DNA: TGTGGCTGGGACAGGGGCTCCTACAATGAGCAGTTCTTC.

The chain recombines TRBV29-1 with TRBJ2-5; D may be TRBD1 (7 bases). The J call may be incorrect, as the DNA end agrees better with TRBJ2-7. Looked up from germline, CDR1 is SQVTM and CDR2 is ANQGSEA. This CDR3 spans 12 amino acids. The CDR3 here is CSVRGESYEQYF. CDR3 sequence (DNA): TGCAGCGTCAGGGGGGAATCCTACGAGCAGTACTTC.

V gene TRBV5-1 combines with J gene TRBJ2-7, with D possibly being TRBD2 (5 bases). This CDR3 is built from 15 residues. CDR1 SGHRS and CDR2 YFSETQ come from the germline V gene. V lost 4 bases, J lost 3 bases, and 17 bases lay in between. Here the CDR3 reads CASSPMTTESYEQYF. The CDR3 DNA sequence: TGCGCCAGCAGCCCCATGACTACAGAGAGCTACGAGCAGTACTTC.

This rearrangement joins TRBV2 to TRBJ2-5; 11 bases are a match to TRBD2. The CDR3 runs to 14 residues. V shed 8 bases, J shed 4 bases, and the junction held 6 bases outside the gene matches. Germline V gives CDR1 SNHLY, CDR2 FYNNEI. The CDR3 DNA sequence: TGTGCCAGCGGTAGCGGGGGGGCTTCAGAGACCCAGTACTTC. As protein: CASGSGGASETQYF.

The chain is built from TRBV30 and TRBJ2-2; D gene unclear. Germline CDR1 and CDR2: GTSNPN and SVGIG (reference sequence). Trimming removed 0 bases at V and 4 bases at J, with 12 bases between. The CDR3 has 15 residues. DNA for the CDR3: TGTGCCTGGAGTGTTTTGGGTTGGGCCACCGGGGAGCTGTTTTTT. This translates into CAWSVLGWATGELFF.

V gene TRBV6-1 combines with J gene TRBJ2-7, with unresolved D. This CDR3 has 13 residues. V lost 7 bases to trimming and J lost 2 bases, with 12 bases between them. The germline V gene encodes CDR1 MNHNS and CDR2 SASEGT. CDR3 DNA: TGTGCCAGCAATCCCGGCGGCACCTACGAGCAGTACTTC. It specifies CASNPGGTYEQYF.

The chain uses TRBV19 and TRBJ1-5, with TRBD1 as a possible D gene (5 bases). V was clipped by 7 bases and J by 4 bases, with 17 bases between them. The germline V gene encodes CDR1 LNHDA and CDR2 SQIVND (reference sequence). CDR3 length: 15 amino acids. CDR3 nucleotide sequence: TGTGCCAGTAATAGACTGAGCCAGGGAAATCAGCCCCAGCATTTT. Its translation: CASNRLSQGNQPQHF.

V usage is TRBV5-1 and J usage is TRBJ2-1, with 7 bases lining up with TRBD2. V was clipped by 2 bases and J by 4 bases; unmatched bases: 6. Germline CDR1 SGHRS, CDR2 YFSETQ. CDR3 size: 15 residues. The CDR3 DNA is TGCGCCAGCAGCTTTGAGGCTAGCGGATACAATGAGCAGTTCTTC. This translates into CASSFEASGYNEQFF.

The rearrangement joins TRBV7-9 to TRBJ2-3, with D possibly TRBD2 on 5 matching bases. Germline lookup yields CDR1 SEHNR and CDR2 FQNEAQ (reference sequence). This CDR3 contains 18 residues. V was trimmed by 5 bases and J by 6 bases, leaving 27 bases between them. As DNA, the CDR3 is TGTGCCAGCAGCCTTTTAGGCCATCCCAACAATTTAGCGGATACGCAGTATTTT. Amino acids: CASSLLGHPNNLADTQYF.

This clone occurred once. This sequence joins TRBV28 and TRBJ1-2, with D possibly TRBD1 on 6 matching bases. The CDR3 contains 13 residues. V lost 10 bases and J 4 bases, leaving 16 bases between the germline ends. Germline lookup yields CDR1 MDHEN and CDR2 SYDVKM. The CDR3 nucleotides read TGTGCCACAGCCTCAGGACAGATCTATGGCTACACCTTC. It yields the protein CATASGQIYGYTF.

V is TRBV7-2 and J is TRBJ2-2; D may be TRBD2 (5 bases). CDR1 is SGHTA and CDR2 is FQGNSA in the germline V gene. The CDR3 has 18 residues. The ends were cut back, 1 base at V and 2 bases at J, with 17 bases in the middle. The CDR3 coding sequence is TGTGCCAGCAGCTTAGGGAGGTTCTATCGGCCAAACACCGGGGAGCTGTTTTTT. It is translated as CASSLGRFYRPNTGELFF.

This clone was seen a few times. The rearrangement links TRBV28 to TRBJ1-1; no firm D call. The length of the CDR3 is 11 residues. Trimming shortened V by 2 bases and J by 8 bases, and 6 bases separated the two germline ends. Germline V lookup: CDR1 MDHEN, CDR2 SYDVKM. CDR3 sequence: CASSLAREAFF. Written as DNA, the CDR3 is TGTGCCAGCAGTTTAGCGAGGGAAGCTTTCTTT. Filled out from reference TRBV28 and TRBJ1-1, the complete variable domain reads DVKVTQSSRYLVKRTGEKVFLECVQDMDHENMFWYRQDPGLGLRLIYFSYDVKMKEKGDIPEGYSVSREKKERFSLILESASTNQTSMYLCASSLAREAFFGQGTRLTVV.

The chain is built from TRBV28 and TRBJ1-2, with a weak D call TRBD1 (6 bases). CDR1 is MDHEN, CDR2 SYDVKM, per germline. The V end lost 7 bases, the J end lost 2 bases, and 14 bases lay between the germline ends. There are 14 residues in the CDR3. The CDR3 DNA is TGTGCCAGCACCTCGGCAGGGGACAACTATGGCTACACCTTC. It specifies CASTSAGDNYGYTF.